This TCR beta chain was captured by sequencing in a study of blood T cell repertoires in COVID-19. Study overall: Specimens from acute and convalescent COVID-19 originated in the United States, Italy and Spain. The cDNA or gDNA used as material had been derived from T cells, B-cell-depleted T cells, or PBMCs.

Authors' data handling: Amplified reference gene primers provided the basis for estimating nucleated cell counts. Generated by immunoSEQ multiplex PCR, the TCRdb table keeps only in-frame clones and is missing some. That table gives V, J and clone size, and the DNA gave D and trimming. Of 25,000 to 30,000 clones detected, around 95% appear once; the ten largest clones hold approximately 4%. Germline V gives CDR1 MGHRA, CDR2 YSYEKL. The CDR3 is made up of 16 amino acids. Trimming took 4 bases from V and 0 from J; bases not matched to a gene: 4. This chain connects TRBV4-1 to TRBJ2-1; 9 bases map to TRBD1. Sequencing used peripheral blood. The sequence was obtained from a human donor with active COVID-19. The donor label of this sample is uncertain. CDR3 DNA sequence: TGCGCCAGCAGCCCAGGACAGGGGAGCTCCTACAATGAGCAGTTCTTC. The encoded protein is CASSPGQGSSYNEQFF.